The present T cell receptor beta chain was sequenced within a study of cytomegalovirus exposure and HLA in healthy donors. Regarding the study as a whole: Reported results showed that the classifier diagnosed cytomegalovirus status with high specificity and sensitivity. The study recorded over 150 TCR beta chains that were cytomegalovirus-associated. Many donors carried some public TCRs, although rarity characterized most TCR sequences.

Method: immunoSEQ multiplex PCR; TCRdb's copy keeps in-frame clones and lacks some. The sample holds some 240,000 clones, 87% seen once. For this clone: The antigen remains unidentified.

V shed 3 bases and J shed 6 bases, with 14 bases lying between them. Germline V CDR1 and CDR2: LNHNV, YYDKDF (reference sequence). The CDR3 sequence is 14 residues long. The TCR comes from a woman aged 18-30 years in good health and CMV-seropositive. Sequences were obtained from PBMCs. This chain connects TRBV15 to TRBJ1-1; D may be TRBD1 (5 bases). For the CDR3, the DNA is TGTGCCACCAGCAGCGGACACCTCGACGCTGAAGCTTTCTTT. Its protein is CATSSGHLDAEAFF.